This passage covers 17 T cell receptor beta chains from one sample sequenced in a study of blood T cell repertoires in COVID-19. Sequenced by immunoSEQ multiplex PCR; TCRdb stores in-frame clones only, minus some. The sample holds roughly 280,000 clones; 80% to 90% are singletons and the top ten take 2.4%. The sample taken for sequencing was PBMCs or T cells enriched from blood (not recorded which). The receptors come from a woman aged 18-30 years who had recovered from COVID-19.

This sequence joins TRBV20-1 and TRBJ1-1; no clear D gene. CDR1 is DFQATT and CDR2 is SNEGSKA in the germline V gene (reference sequence). The V and J ends lost 3 bases and 5 bases respectively, with 7 bases between them. This CDR3 comprises 11 residues. The CDR3 loop reads CSASPSTEAFF. The DNA of the CDR3 is TGCAGTGCTAGTCCCTCGACTGAAGCTTTCTTT.

The J gene is TRBJ2-2, the V gene TRBV6-6; perhaps TRBD1 as D (6 bases). The V gene's germline CDR1 is MNHNY and CDR2 SVGAGI (reference sequence). V gave up 5 bases and J gave up 1 base, with 20 bases separating them. The CDR3 runs to 18 residues. The CDR3 coding sequence is TGTGCCAGCAGTCACCCTAAAACAGGGACGGTGAACACCGGGGAGCTGTTTTTT. The encoded protein is CASSHPKTGTVNTGELFF.

The V call is TRBV2, the J call TRBJ1-2; no clear D. The germline gives CDR1 SNHLY, CDR2 FYNNEI. The CDR3 spans 14 residues. V lost 4 bases and J 4 bases, leaving 13 bases between the germline ends. In DNA form, the CDR3 reads TGTGCCAGCAGTGCACTGACTGTTACCTATGGCTACACCTTC. It specifies CASSALTVTYGYTF.

The gene calls are TRBV19 and TRBJ1-4; maybe TRBD1 (5 bases). The CDR3 is 18 amino acids. Per germline, CDR1 LNHDA and CDR2 SQIVND (reference sequence). V was trimmed by 3 bases and J by 5 bases, leaving 22 bases between them. CDR3 in DNA: TGTGCCAGTAGTATGAAATCCCCCGCGACAGAGCAGAATGAAAAACTGTTTTTT. Translation gives CASSMKSPATEQNEKLFF.

The chain carries TRBV13 and TRBJ1-1; no clear D. Trimming took 6 bases from V and 4 from J, leaving 12 bases between them. Germline CDR1 and CDR2: PRHDT and FYEKMQ (reference sequence). CDR3 length: 13 residues. CDR3 nucleotides: TGTGCCAGCAGTAGTACAGTGGGCACTGAAGCTTTCTTT. Translating gives CASSSTVGTEAFF.

The chain carries TRBV29-1 and TRBJ2-1; 11 bases agree with TRBD2. The CDR3 consists of 13 residues. Trimming cost V 5 bases and J 8 bases; bases outside gene matches: 5. Germline CDR1 and CDR2: SQVTM and ANQGSEA. This CDR3 reads CSVRPSGGHEQFF. DNA of the CDR3: TGCAGCGTTCGGCCTAGCGGGGGGCATGAGCAGTTCTTC.

This clone was recorded once. V gene TRBV6-6 combines with J gene TRBJ1-6, with D possibly matching TRBD1 (6 bases). This CDR3 contains 15 residues. Germline assignment: CDR1 MNHNY and CDR2 SVGAGI (reference sequence). The ends were cut back, 5 bases at V and 5 bases at J, with 13 bases in the middle. CDR3 loop: CASSRSTGHNSPLHF. CDR3 sequence (DNA): TGTGCCAGCAGTCGATCAACAGGGCATAATTCACCCCTCCACTTT.

The rearrangement uses TRBV25-1 and TRBJ1-2; D unclear. From germline, CDR1 is MGHDK and CDR2 SYGVNS. V was clipped by 3 bases and J by 5 bases, with 7 bases between them. The CDR3 is 12 residues long. For the CDR3, the DNA is TGTGCCAGCAGTGATAGTAGATATGGCTACACCTTC. It is translated as CASSDSRYGYTF.

This clone was observed a single time. This CDR3 is CASSQDPGSAGRGEKLFF. The CDR3 DNA is TGTGCCAGCAGCCAAGATCCAGGTTCGGCTGGCCGAGGGGAAAAACTGTTTTTT. The chain is built from TRBV4-2 and TRBJ1-4; no definite D call. The V gene's germline CDR1 is LGHNA and CDR2 YNFKEQ. The CDR3 loop spans 18 amino acids. V lost 0 bases and J lost 8, with 22 bases in between.

V and J are TRBV2 and TRBJ2-3; the D is unclear. Germline CDR1 and CDR2: SNHLY and FYNNEI. The CDR3 spans 12 residues. Trimming removed 7 bases at V and 1 base at J, with 6 bases between. The DNA for the CDR3 is TGTGCCAGCAAGACACGCACAGATACGCAGTATTTT. It yields the protein CASKTRTDTQYF.

V and J are TRBV18 and TRBJ1-1; possibly TRBD1 for D (6 bases). Trimming shortened V by 2 bases and J by 1 base, and 8 bases separated the two germline ends. The germline CDR1 and CDR2 sequences are KGHSH and LQKENI. CDR3 length: 14 residues. The CDR3 protein is CASSPTTGNTEAFF. The CDR3 bases are TGTGCCAGCTCACCAACGACAGGGAACACTGAAGCTTTCTTT. The full variable domain, completed using reference TRBV18 and TRBJ1-1, is NAGVMQNPRHLVRRRGQEARLRCSPMKGHSHVYWYRQLPEEGLKFMVYLQKENIIDESGMPKERFSAEFPKEGPSILRIQQVVRGDSAAYFCASSPTTGNTEAFFGQGTRLTVV.

The J gene is TRBJ1-2, the V gene TRBV2; a weak D match, TRBD1 (5 bases). CDR3 size: 13 residues. The germline CDR1 and CDR2 sequences are SNHLY and FYNNEI. Trimming removed 10 bases from V and 2 bases from J, with 14 bases in between. The chain's CDR3 is CATSPQENYGYTF. In DNA form, the CDR3 reads TGTGCCACCTCCCCACAGGAAAACTATGGCTACACCTTC. The entire variable domain, with the rest obtained from reference TRBV2 and TRBJ1-2, is as follows: EPEVTQTPSHQVTQMGQEVILRCVPISNHLYFYWYRQILGQKVEFLVSFYNNEISEKSEIFDDQFSVERPDGSNFTLKIRSTKLEDSAMYFCATSPQENYGYTFGSGTRLTVV.

This sequence joins TRBV19 and TRBJ1-1; 7 bases agree with TRBD1. V dropped 7 bases and J dropped 1; count of bases not matched to a gene: 6. The CDR3 extends over 14 amino acids. From germline, CDR1 is LNHDA and CDR2 SQIVND (reference sequence). DNA of the CDR3: TGTGCCAGTAACCCAGGGACAGAGAACACTGAAGCTTTCTTT. Protein: CASNPGTENTEAFF.

The chain uses TRBV5-1 and TRBJ2-2; 7 bases fit TRBD2. The CDR3 loop spans 17 amino acids. CDR1 and CDR2 (germline): SGHRS, YFSETQ. Trimming removed 6 bases from V and 3 bases from J; junction bases left unmatched: 14. The CDR3, as DNA: TGCGCCAGCAAGTTCGACTTGGGGGGGTCTGACACCGGGGAGCTGTTTTTT. Residues: CASKFDLGGSDTGELFF.

About this clone itself: Other DNA sequences in this specimen translate into the identical CDR3. The V gene is TRBV10-3, the J gene TRBJ1-5, with TRBD1 matching over 7 bases. Trimming at V came to 10 bases and at J to 4 bases, leaving 4 bases not matched to a gene. CDR3 length equals 12 residues. Germline V CDR1 and CDR2: ENHRY, SYGVKD. This CDR3 reads CATKQGNQPQHF. In DNA, the CDR3 is TGTGCCACAAAACAGGGGAATCAGCCCCAGCATTTT.

The chain combines TRBV13 with TRBJ1-6; 7 bases are a match to TRBD1. CDR1 is PRHDT and CDR2 is FYEKMQ in the germline V gene (reference sequence). V lost 7 bases and J lost 7; bases outside the gene matches: 4. This CDR3 has 13 amino acids. The CDR3 DNA reads TGTGCCAGCAACCGACAGGGAAATTCACCCCTCCACTTT. Translation gives CASNRQGNSPLHF.

For this clone: Other nucleotide sequences from this sample produce the same CDR3. The chain carries TRBV15 and TRBJ1-2; 7 bases are shared with TRBD1. The V and J ends lost 1 base and 4 bases, in that order; junction bases with no gene match: 0. Germline lookup yields CDR1 LNHNV and CDR2 YYDKDF (reference sequence). This CDR3 spans 13 amino acids. This CDR3 reads CATSRGQGYGYTF. The CDR3 region has the DNA TGTGCCACCAGCAGAGGACAGGGCTATGGCTACACCTTC.